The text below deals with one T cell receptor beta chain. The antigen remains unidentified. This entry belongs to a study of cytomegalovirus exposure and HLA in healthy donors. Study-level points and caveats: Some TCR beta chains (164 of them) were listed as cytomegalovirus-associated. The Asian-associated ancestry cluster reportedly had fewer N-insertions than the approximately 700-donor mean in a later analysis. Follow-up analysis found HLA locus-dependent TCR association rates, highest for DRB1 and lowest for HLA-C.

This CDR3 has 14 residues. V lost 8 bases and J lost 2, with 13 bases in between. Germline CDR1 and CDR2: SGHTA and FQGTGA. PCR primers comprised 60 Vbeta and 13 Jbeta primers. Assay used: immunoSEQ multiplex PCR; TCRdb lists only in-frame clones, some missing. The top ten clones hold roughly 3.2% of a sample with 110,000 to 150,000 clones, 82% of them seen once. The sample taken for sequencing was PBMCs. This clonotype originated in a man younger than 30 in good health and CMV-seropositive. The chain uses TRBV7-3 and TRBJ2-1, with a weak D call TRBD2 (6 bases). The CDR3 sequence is CASSQGGPYNEQFF. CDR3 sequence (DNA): TGTGCCAGCTCCCAGGGAGGTCCCTACAATGAGCAGTTCTTC.